Only a few counts were recorded for the clone carrying this TCR beta chain. The antigen remains undetermined. Other DNA sequences from this sample encode an identical CDR3 as well. This specimen comes from a study of beta chain features in type 1 diabetes. General study points: Comparison showed that naive, central memory and Treg TCRB repertoires appeared more similar among patients than among healthy donors. Type 1 diabetes patients had VDJ junctions that carried fewer insertions and more deletions.

The entirety of the isolated RNA underwent reverse transcription, so expressed TCRB transcripts were sequenced. Method: immunoSEQ multiplex PCR; TCRdb's copy keeps in-frame clones and lacks some. The sample yields around 430,000 clones, over 25% seen once. CDR1 and CDR2 from the germline V gene are DFQATT and SNEGSKA (reference sequence). This CDR3 has 11 amino acids. The V end was cut by 5 bases, the J end by 3 bases, with 8 bases between. One heparinised blood draw, averaging roughly 0.12 L, came from each donor. Stem cell-like memory, regulatory, central memory and naive CD4+ cells were sorted via CD45RO/CCR7/CD25/CD127/CD95/CD27.

The specimen sequenced was naive CD4+ T cells from blood. The receptor was derived from a man aged 18 to 29 in good health. V usage is TRBV20-1 and J usage is TRBJ2-7; no reliable D call. DNA for the CDR3: TGCAGTGCTCGAGGCAACTACGAGCAGTACTTC. Its translation is CSARGNYEQYF.